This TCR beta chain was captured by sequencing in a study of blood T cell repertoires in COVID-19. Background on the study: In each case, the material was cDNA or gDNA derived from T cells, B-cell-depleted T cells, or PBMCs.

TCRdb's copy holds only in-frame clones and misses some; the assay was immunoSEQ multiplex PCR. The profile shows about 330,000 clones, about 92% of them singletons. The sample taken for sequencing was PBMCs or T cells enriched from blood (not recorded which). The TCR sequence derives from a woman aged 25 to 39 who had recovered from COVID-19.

CDR3 in DNA: TGTGCCAGCAGCAGGGGTTTTTATTCACCCCTCCACTTT. Its translation is CASSRGFYSPLHF. The V gene is TRBV28, the J gene TRBJ1-6; maybe TRBD1 (6 bases). This CDR3 has 13 amino acids. V lost 6 bases to trimming and J lost 8 bases, with 11 bases between them. Germline assignment: CDR1 MDHEN and CDR2 SYDVKM. Based on the CDR3 plus reference TRBV28 and TRBJ1-6, the full variable domain is DVKVTQSSRYLVKRTGEKVFLECVQDMDHENMFWYRQDPGLGLRLIYFSYDVKMKEKGDIPEGYSVSREKKERFSLILESASTNQTSMYLCASSRGFYSPLHFGNGTRLTVT.